This T cell receptor (beta chain) was captured by sequencing in a study of blood T cell repertoires in COVID-19. As originally analysed: Reference gene primer amplification yielded estimated nucleated cell counts. Data came from immunoSEQ multiplex PCR; TCRdb stores just in-frame clones and leaves some out. The V and J calls and the clone size are those of that table, but D and trimming were determined from the DNA. The table includes about 130,000 clones, around 89% detected once. Germline lookup yields CDR1 MDHEN and CDR2 SYDVKM. V was trimmed by 7 bases and J by 3 bases, leaving 19 bases between them. CDR3 length: 16 amino acids.

V gene TRBV28 combines with J gene TRBJ1-5; a weak D match, TRBD1 (5 bases). This clonotype originated in a man in his 60s with COVID-19, enrolled during active disease. The sample taken for sequencing was peripheral blood. The CDR3 protein is CASTLHPAGINQPQHF. The DNA for the CDR3 is TGTGCCAGCACCCTCCACCCTGCAGGGATCAATCAGCCCCAGCATTTT.